This T cell receptor (beta chain) was sequenced during a study of brain metastases from non-small cell lung cancer. Overall study findings and caveats: Compared with primary tumors, brain metastases showed less T-cell infiltration. Paired brain metastases and primary tumors largely shared TCR repertoires. Compared with their matched primary tumors, around 60% of brain metastases showed expanded T-cell clones.

Of note for this clone: Its specificity is not known.

The assay was immunoSEQ multiplex PCR, and TCRdb's table has in-frame clones only and misses some. The table lists over 3,500 clones, around 91% of them singletons. CDR1 and CDR2 from the germline V gene are SGHTA and FQGTGA. The CDR3 loop spans 16 amino acids. The J segment lost 7 bases and the V segment lost 1 base, leaving 6 bases of the junction unmatched. This clonotype originated in a donor at least 40 years old with non-small cell lung cancer. Input material: primary lung tumor tissue. The V and J genes are TRBV7-3 and TRBJ2-1; 11 bases line up with TRBD2. CDR3: CASSLIASSGGNEQFF. CDR3 nucleotides: TGTGCCAGCAGCTTAATTGCGTCTAGCGGGGGGAATGAGCAGTTCTTC.